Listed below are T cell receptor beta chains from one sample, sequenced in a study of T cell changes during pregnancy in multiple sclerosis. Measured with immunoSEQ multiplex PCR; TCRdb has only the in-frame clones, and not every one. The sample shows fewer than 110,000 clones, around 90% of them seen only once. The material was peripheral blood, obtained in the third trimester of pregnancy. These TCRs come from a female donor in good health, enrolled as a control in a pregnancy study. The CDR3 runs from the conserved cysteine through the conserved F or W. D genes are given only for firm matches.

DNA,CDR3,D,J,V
TGCGCCAGCAGCTTGGTGACAGGGGATGGCACAGATACGCAGTATTTT,CASSLVTGDGTDTQYF,TRBD1,TRBJ2-3,TRBV5-1
TGTGCCATCAGTACTAGCGGGGGTAGCACAGATACGCAGTATTTT,CAISTSGGSTDTQYF,TRBD2,TRBJ2-3,TRBV10-3
TGTGCCAGTAGTCCCCGGGACAGGGTTTCTCCTGAAGCTTTCTTT,CASSPRDRVSPEAFF,TRBD1,TRBJ1-1,TRBV19
TGTGCCAGCAGTGACGGGCGGGCCTCCTACGAGCAGTACTTC,CASSDGRASYEQYF,-,TRBJ2-7,TRBV6-5
TGTGCCTGGACCGCGGACAGACTGAACACTGAAGCTTTCTTT,CAWTADRLNTEAFF,-,TRBJ1-1,TRBV30
TGTGCCAGCAGCTCCCCGGGTGTGAGGGGGCGAACCGGGGAGCTGTTTTTT,CASSSPGVRGRTGELFF,TRBD1,TRBJ2-2,TRBV11-2
TGTGCCAGCAGTGAGGTGGGGGGGCAGGAGACCCAGTACTTC,CASSEVGGQETQYF,-,TRBJ2-5,TRBV2
TGTGCCTGGAGTGGGGGACAGCTAGGAGAGACCCAGTACTTC,CAWSGGQLGETQYF,TRBD1,TRBJ2-5,TRBV30
TGTGCCAGTTCTTTCTTGGCGGTTCTAGCGGGGGCAGATACGCAGTATTTT,CASSFLAVLAGADTQYF,TRBD2,TRBJ2-3,TRBV19
TGTGCCAGCAGCACCGGGACAGGGGCAGATACGCAGTATTTT,CASSTGTGADTQYF,TRBD1,TRBJ2-3,TRBV14
TGCGCCAGCAGCTTGGGCGGCACAGATACGCAGTATTTT,CASSLGGTDTQYF,-,TRBJ2-3,TRBV5-1
TGTGCCACCAGCAGGGGGGGACAGGGACTCTCCTACGAGCAGTACTTC,CATSRGGQGLSYEQYF,TRBD1,TRBJ2-7,TRBV15
TGTGCTAGTGGTTTGGGTGGACCCGGAGGGGTTGAAGCTTTCTTT,CASGLGGPGGVEAFF,-,TRBJ1-1,TRBV12-5
TGTGCCATCAGTGCGGCAGGACAGGGGATCTATGGCTACACCTTC,CAISAAGQGIYGYTF,TRBD1,TRBJ1-2,TRBV10-3
TGTGCCAGCAGCCCAACAACGGGGGGGAACACTGAAGCTTTCTTT,CASSPTTGGNTEAFF,-,TRBJ1-1,TRBV4-2
TGTGCCTGGAGGTCTCGGGACAGGGGTTTGGTCGGGGAGCTGTTTTTT,CAWRSRDRGLVGELFF,TRBD1,TRBJ2-2,TRBV30
TGTGCCAGCAGTCGGACAGGGAGTGGAAACACCATATATTTT,CASSRTGSGNTIYF,TRBD1,TRBJ1-3,TRBV6-5